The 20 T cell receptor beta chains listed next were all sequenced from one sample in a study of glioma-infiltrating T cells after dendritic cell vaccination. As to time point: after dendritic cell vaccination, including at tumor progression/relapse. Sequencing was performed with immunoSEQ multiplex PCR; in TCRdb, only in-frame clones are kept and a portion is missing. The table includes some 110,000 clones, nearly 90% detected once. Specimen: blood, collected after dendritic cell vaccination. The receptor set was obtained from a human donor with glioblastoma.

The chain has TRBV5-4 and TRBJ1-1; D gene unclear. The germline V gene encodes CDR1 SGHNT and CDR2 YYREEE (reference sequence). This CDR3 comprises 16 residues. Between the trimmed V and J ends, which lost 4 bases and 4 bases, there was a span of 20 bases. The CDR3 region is CASSPGGRIGSTEAFF. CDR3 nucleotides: TGTGCCAGCAGCCCTGGAGGCAGAATCGGGTCCACTGAAGCTTTCTTT.

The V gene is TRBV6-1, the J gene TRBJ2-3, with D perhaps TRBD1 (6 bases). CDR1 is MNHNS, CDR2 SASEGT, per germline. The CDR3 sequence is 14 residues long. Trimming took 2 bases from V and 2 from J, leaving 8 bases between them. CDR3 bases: TGTGCCAGCAGTGAACCGGGACACACAGATACGCAGTATTTT. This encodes CASSEPGHTDTQYF.

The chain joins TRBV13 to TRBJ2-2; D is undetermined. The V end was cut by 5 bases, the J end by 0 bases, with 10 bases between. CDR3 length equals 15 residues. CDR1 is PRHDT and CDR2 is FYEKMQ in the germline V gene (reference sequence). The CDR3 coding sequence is TGTGCCAGCAGCGGGCGAGACACGAACACCGGGGAGCTGTTTTTT. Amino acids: CASSGRDTNTGELFF.

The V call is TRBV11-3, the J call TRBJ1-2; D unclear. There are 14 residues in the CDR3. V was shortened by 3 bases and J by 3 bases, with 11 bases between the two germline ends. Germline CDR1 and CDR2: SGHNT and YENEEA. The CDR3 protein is CASSFRGDYYGYTF. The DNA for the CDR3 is TGTGCCAGCAGCTTCCGAGGTGACTACTATGGCTACACCTTC.

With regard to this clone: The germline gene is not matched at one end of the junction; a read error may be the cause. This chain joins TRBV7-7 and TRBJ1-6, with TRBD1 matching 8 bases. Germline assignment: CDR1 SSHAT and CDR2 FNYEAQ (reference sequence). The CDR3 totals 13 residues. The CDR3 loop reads CASSLDRDSPLHF. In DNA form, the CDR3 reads TGTGCTAGCAGCCTGGACAGGGATTCACCCCTCCACTTT.

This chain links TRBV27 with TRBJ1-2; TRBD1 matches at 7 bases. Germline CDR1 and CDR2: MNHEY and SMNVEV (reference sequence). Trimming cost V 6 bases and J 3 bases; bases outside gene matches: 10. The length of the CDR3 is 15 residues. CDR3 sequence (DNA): TGTGCCAGCAGGCCCCAAATAGGGGGCTACTATGGCTACACCTTC. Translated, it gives CASRPQIGGYYGYTF.

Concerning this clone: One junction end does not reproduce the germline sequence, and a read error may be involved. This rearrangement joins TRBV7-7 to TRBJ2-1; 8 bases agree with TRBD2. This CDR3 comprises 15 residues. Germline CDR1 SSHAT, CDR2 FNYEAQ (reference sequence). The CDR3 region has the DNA TGTGCTAGCAGCTTAGGCGGGGGGACCTTACAGGAGCAGTTCTTC. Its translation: CASSLGGGTLQEQFF.

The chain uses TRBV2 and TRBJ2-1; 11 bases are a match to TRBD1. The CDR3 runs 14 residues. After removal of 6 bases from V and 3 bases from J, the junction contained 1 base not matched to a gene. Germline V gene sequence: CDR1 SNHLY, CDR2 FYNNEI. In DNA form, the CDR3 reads TGTGCCAGCAGAGGGACAGGGGGCTACAATGAGCAGTTCTTC. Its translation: CASRGTGGYNEQFF. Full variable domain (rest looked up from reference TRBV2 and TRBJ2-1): EPEVTQTPSHQVTQMGQEVILRCVPISNHLYFYWYRQILGQKVEFLVSFYNNEISEKSEIFDDQFSVERPDGSNFTLKIRSTKLEDSAMYFCASRGTGGYNEQFFGPGTRLTVL.

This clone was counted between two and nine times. CDR3 sequence (DNA): TGTGCCAGCAGCGACACTCGACAGGGAGGCTACGAGCAGTACTTC. It translates to CASSDTRQGGYEQYF. This sequence joins TRBV13 and TRBJ2-7; perhaps TRBD1 as D (7 bases). The CDR3 length is 15 residues. V lost 5 bases and J lost 3, with 17 bases in between. In germline, CDR1 is PRHDT, CDR2 FYEKMQ (reference sequence). Full variable domain (remainder filled in from reference TRBV13 and TRBJ2-7): AAGVIQSPRHLIKEKRETATLKCYPIPRHDTVYWYQQGPGQDPQFLISFYEKMQSDKGSIPDRFSAQQFSDYHSELNMSSLELGDSALYFCASSDTRQGGYEQYFGPGTRLTVT.

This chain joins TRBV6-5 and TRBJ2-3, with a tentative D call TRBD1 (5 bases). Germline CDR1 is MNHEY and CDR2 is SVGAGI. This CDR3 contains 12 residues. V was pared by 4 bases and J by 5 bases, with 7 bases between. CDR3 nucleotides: TGTGCCAGCAGTTCCCAGGGAGATACGCAGTATTTT. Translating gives CASSSQGDTQYF.

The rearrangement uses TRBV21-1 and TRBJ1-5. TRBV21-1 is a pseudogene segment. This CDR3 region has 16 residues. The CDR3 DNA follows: TGTGCCAGCAGCAAAGCGGAACAGGGACTAGTAGAGCCCCAGCATTTT. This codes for CASSKAEQGLVEPQHF.

Written as DNA, the CDR3 is TGTGCCAGCTCACGACCCAACGGTGAGCAGTTCTTC. Protein: CASSRPNGEQFF. J is TRBJ2-1 and V is TRBV18; D unresolved. The V gene's germline CDR1 is KGHSH and CDR2 LQKENI. The germline V and J ends were trimmed by 4 bases and 9 bases, with 10 bases remaining between them. The CDR3 has 12 residues.

The CDR3 here is CSVTRGANTGELFF. In DNA form, the CDR3 reads TGCAGCGTGACTCGGGGAGCAAACACCGGGGAGCTGTTTTTT. This chain links TRBV29-1 with TRBJ2-2; D might be TRBD2 (5 bases). Trimming took 6 bases from V and 2 from J, leaving 13 bases between them. The length of the CDR3 is 14 residues. Per germline, CDR1 SQVTM and CDR2 ANQGSEA.

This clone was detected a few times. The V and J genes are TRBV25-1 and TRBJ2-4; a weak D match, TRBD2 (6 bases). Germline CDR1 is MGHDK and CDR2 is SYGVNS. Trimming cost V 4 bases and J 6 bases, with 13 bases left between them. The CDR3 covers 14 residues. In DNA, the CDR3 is TGTGCCAGCAGTGGGGGAGGATGGGGAAACATTCAGTACTTC. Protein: CASSGGGWGNIQYF.

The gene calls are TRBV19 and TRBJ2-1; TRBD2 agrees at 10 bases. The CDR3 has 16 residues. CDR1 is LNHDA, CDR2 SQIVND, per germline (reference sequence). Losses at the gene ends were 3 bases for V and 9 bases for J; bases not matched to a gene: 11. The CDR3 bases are TGTGCCAGTAGTATTGACCGAGCGGGGGGGCTCGGTGAGCAGTTCTTC. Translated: CASSIDRAGGLGEQFF.

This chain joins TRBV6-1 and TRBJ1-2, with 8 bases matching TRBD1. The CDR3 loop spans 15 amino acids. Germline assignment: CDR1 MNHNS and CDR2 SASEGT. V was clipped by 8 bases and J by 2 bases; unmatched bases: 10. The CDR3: CASGGTGRGNYGYTF. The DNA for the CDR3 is TGTGCCAGCGGGGGGACAGGCCGGGGGAACTATGGCTACACCTTC.

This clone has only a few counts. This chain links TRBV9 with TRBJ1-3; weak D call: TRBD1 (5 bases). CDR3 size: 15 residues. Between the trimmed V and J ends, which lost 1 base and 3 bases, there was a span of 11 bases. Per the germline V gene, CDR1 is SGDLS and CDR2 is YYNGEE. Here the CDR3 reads CASSVNPRDGNTIYF. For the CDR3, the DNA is TGTGCCAGCAGCGTAAATCCCAGGGATGGAAACACCATATATTTT.

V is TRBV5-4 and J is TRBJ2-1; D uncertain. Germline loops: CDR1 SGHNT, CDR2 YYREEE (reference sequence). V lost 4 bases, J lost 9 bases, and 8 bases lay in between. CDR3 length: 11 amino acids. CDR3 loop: CASSIQLEQFF. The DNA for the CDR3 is TGTGCCAGCAGCATACAGCTTGAGCAGTTCTTC.

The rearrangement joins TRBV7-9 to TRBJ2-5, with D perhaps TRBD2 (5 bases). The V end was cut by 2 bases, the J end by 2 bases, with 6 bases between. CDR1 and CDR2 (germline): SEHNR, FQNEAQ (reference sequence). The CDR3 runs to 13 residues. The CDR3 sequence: CASSLRGQETQYF. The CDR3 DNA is TGTGCCAGCAGCTTACGCGGGCAAGAGACCCAGTACTTC.

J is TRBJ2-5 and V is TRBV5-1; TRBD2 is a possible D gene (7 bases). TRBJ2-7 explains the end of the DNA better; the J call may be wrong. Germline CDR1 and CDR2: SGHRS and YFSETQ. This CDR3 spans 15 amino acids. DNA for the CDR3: TGCGCCAGCAGCCCAGGCGGGGGCTCCGGATACGAGCAGTACTTC. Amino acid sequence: CASSPGGGSGYEQYF.